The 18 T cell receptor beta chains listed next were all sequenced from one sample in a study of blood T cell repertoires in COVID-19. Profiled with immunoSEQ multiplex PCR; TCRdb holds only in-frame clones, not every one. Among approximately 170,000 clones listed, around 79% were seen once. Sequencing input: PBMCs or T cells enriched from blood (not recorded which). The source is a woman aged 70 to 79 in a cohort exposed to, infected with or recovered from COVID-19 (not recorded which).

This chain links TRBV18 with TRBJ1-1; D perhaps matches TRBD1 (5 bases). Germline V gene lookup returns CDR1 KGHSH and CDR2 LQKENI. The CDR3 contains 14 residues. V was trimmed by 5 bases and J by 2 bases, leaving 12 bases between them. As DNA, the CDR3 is TGTGCCAGCTCATCCACAGGCGGAAACACTGAAGCTTTCTTT. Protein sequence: CASSSTGGNTEAFF.

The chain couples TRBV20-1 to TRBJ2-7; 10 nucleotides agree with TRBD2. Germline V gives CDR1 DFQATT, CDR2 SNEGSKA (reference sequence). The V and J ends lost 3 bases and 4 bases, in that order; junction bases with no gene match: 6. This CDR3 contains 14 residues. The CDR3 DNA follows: TGCAGTGCTAGTAAAGCGGGAGGGTGGTACGAGCAGTACTTC. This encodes CSASKAGGWYEQYF.

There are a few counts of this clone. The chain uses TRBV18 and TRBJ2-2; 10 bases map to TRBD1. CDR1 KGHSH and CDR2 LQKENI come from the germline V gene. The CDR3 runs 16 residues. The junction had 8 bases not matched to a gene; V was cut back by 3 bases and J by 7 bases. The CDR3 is CASSPLRQGANGELFF. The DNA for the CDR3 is TGTGCCAGCTCACCCCTCCGACAGGGGGCAAACGGGGAGCTGTTTTTT.

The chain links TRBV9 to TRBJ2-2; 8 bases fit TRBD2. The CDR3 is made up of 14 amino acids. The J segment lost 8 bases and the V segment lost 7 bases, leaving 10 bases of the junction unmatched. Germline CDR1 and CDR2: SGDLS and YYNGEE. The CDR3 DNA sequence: TGTGCCAGCGCCGCACTAGCGGAGGTGGGGGAGCTGTTTTTT. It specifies CASAALAEVGELFF.

The CDR3 loop is CASGSPENTGELFF. CDR3 bases: TGTGCCAGCGGCTCCCCTGAAAACACCGGGGAGCTGTTTTTT. The rearrangement joins TRBV28 to TRBJ2-2; D unresolved. The CDR3 spans 14 residues. Germline values: CDR1 MDHEN, CDR2 SYDVKM. The germline V and J ends were trimmed by 8 bases and 2 bases, with 12 bases remaining between them.

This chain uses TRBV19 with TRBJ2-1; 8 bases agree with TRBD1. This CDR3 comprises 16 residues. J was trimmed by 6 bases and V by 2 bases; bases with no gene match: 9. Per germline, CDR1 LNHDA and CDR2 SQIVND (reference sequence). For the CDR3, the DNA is TGTGCCAGTAGTATAAGAAAGGACAGGGATAGCAATGAGCAGTTCTTC. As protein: CASSIRKDRDSNEQFF.

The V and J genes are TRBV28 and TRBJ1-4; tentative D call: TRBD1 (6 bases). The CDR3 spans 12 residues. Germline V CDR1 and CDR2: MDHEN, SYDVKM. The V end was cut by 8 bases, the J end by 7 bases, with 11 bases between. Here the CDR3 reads CASGQNGEKLFF. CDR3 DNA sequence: TGTGCCAGCGGACAGAACGGTGAAAAACTGTTTTTT.

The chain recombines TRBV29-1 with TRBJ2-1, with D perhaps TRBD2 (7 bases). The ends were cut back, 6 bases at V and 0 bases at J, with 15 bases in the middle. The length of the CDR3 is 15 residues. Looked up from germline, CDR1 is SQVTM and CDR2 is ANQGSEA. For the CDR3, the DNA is TGCAGCGTGGAAAGGGGGGACTACTCCTACAATGAGCAGTTCTTC. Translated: CSVERGDYSYNEQFF.

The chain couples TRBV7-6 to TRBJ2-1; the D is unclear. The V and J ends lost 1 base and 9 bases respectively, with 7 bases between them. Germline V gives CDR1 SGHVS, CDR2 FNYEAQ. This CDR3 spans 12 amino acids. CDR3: CASSLGSVEQFF. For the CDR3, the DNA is TGTGCCAGCAGCTTAGGTTCGGTTGAGCAGTTCTTC.

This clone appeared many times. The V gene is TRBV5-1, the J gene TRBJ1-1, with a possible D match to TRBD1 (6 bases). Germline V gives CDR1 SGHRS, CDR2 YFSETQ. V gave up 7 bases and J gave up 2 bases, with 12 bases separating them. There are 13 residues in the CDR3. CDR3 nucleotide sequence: TGCGCCAGCCAGTTGGACAGTAACACTGAAGCTTTCTTT. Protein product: CASQLDSNTEAFF.

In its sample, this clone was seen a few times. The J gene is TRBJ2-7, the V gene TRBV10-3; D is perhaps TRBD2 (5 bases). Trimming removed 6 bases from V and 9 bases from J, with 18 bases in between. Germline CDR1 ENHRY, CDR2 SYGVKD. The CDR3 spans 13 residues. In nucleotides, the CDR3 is TGTGCCATCAGGCCTAGCAGTCTAATTGGGCAGTACTTC. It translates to CAIRPSSLIGQYF.

The CDR3 sequence is CASSSLVTNEQFF. For the CDR3, the DNA is TGTGCCAGCAGCTCCCTAGTTACGAATGAGCAGTTCTTC. The rearrangement uses TRBV7-2 and TRBJ2-1; D gene unclear. Trimming stripped 4 bases from V and 7 bases from J, with 11 bases between. Germline-derived CDR1 and CDR2 are SGHTA and FQGNSA. The CDR3 length is 13 residues.

CDR3 protein: CASSTQVMIYNEQFF. Written as DNA, the CDR3 is TGTGCCAGCTCAACGCAGGTAATGATATACAATGAGCAGTTCTTC. This chain uses TRBV18 with TRBJ2-1; D remains ambiguous. The CDR3 covers 15 residues. V lost 5 bases and J 4 bases, leaving 15 bases between the germline ends. Germline CDR1 and CDR2: KGHSH and LQKENI.

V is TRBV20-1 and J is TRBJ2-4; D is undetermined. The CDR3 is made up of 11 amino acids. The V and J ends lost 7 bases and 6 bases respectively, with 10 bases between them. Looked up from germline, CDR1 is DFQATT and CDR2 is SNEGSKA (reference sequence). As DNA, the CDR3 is TGCAGTGAGTCGGTCGCAAACATTCAGTACTTC. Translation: CSESVANIQYF.

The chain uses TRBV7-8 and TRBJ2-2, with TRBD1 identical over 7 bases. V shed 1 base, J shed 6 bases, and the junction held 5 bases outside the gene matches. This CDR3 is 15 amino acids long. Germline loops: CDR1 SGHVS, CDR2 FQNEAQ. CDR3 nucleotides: TGTGCCAGCAGCTTAGAGGGACAGCTGGCCGGGGAGCTGTTTTTT. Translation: CASSLEGQLAGELFF.

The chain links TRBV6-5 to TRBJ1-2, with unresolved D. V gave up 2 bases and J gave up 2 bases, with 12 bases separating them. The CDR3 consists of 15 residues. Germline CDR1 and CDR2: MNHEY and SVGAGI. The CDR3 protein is CASSYVAGLNYGYTF. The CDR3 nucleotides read TGTGCCAGCAGTTACGTGGCAGGTCTAAACTATGGCTACACCTTC.

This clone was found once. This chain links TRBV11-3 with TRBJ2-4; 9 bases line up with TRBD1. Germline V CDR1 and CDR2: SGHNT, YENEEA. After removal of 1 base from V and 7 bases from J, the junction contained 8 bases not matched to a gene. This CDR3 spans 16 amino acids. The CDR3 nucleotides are TGTGCCAGCAGCTTAGGGTTCGAGACAGGGGGTAACATTCAGTACTTC. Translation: CASSLGFETGGNIQYF.

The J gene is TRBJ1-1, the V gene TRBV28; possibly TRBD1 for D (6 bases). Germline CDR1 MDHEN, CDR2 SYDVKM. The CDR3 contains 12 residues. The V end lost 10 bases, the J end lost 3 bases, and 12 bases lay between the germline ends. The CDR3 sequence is CAIIQGDTEAFF. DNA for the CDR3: TGTGCCATTATACAGGGCGACACTGAAGCTTTCTTT.